This TCR beta chain was identified during a study of cytomegalovirus exposure and HLA in healthy donors. CDR3 length: 17 amino acids. V was shortened by 0 bases and J by 2 bases, with 14 bases between the two germline ends. Per the germline V gene, CDR1 is SGHVS and CDR2 is FQNEAQ. PCR employed 60 Vbeta and 13 Jbeta primers. The repertoire was sequenced with immunoSEQ multiplex PCR; TCRdb's copy has only in-frame clones and lacks some. This table has roughly 140,000 clones, 60% to 80% appearing once. Material for sequencing was PBMCs. The genes are TRBV7-8 and TRBJ2-1, with D uncertain. This TCR came from a male donor in good health and CMV-seronegative. This CDR3 reads CASSLAAQVNTYNEQFF. CDR3 in DNA: TGTGCCAGCAGCTTAGCGGCTCAGGTAAACACCTACAATGAGCAGTTCTTC.